These 14 T cell receptor beta chains came from one sample sequenced in a study of shared clonotypes between healthy human individuals. Sequencing was performed with immunoSEQ multiplex PCR; in TCRdb, only in-frame clones are kept and a portion is missing. The sample consists of more than 550,000 clones, 72% of them appearing once. Sequences were obtained from memory CD4+ T cells sorted from blood. Subset indicated: CD45RA-negative fraction. These receptors all come from a woman aged 30 to 39 in good health.

The chain recombines TRBV4-2 with TRBJ2-7; no clear D gene. Trimming cost V 4 bases and J 0 bases, with 10 bases left between them. The CDR3 consists of 14 residues. The germline gives CDR1 LGHNA, CDR2 YNFKEQ. CDR3 nucleotide sequence: TGTGCCAGCAGCCGAGACGCTACCTCCTACGAGCAGTACTTC. Its protein product is CASSRDATSYEQYF.

The rearrangement links TRBV11-2 to TRBJ1-2, with TRBD1 identical over 8 bases. This CDR3 has 14 residues. Germline V gene sequence: CDR1 SGHAT, CDR2 FQNNGV. After removal of 5 bases from V and 5 bases from J, the junction contained 7 bases not matched to a gene. The CDR3 loop reads CASSPGQGGYGYTF. CDR3 DNA sequence: TGTGCCAGCAGCCCTGGACAGGGAGGGTATGGCTACACCTTC.

This clone was seen only a few times. This chain joins TRBV6-6 and TRBJ2-1, with 11 bases that match TRBD1. CDR3 length equals 13 residues. Germline V lookup: CDR1 MNHNY, CDR2 SVGAGI (reference sequence). V shed 10 bases and J 8 bases; nucleotides not matched to a gene: 7. The CDR3 region is CAIWGQGVDEQFF. CDR3 nucleotides: TGTGCCATCTGGGGACAGGGGGTGGATGAGCAGTTCTTC.

The J gene is TRBJ1-5, the V gene TRBV18; D is possibly TRBD1 (5 bases). Per germline, CDR1 KGHSH and CDR2 LQKENI. Trimming took 6 bases from V and 3 from J, leaving 18 bases between them. The length of the CDR3 is 16 residues. This CDR3 reads CASSPSPRQTNQPQHF. The CDR3 nucleotides read TGTGCCAGCTCCCCCTCTCCCCGACAGACCAATCAGCCCCAGCATTTT.

This clone was counted between two and nine times. The V call is TRBV7-9, the J call TRBJ2-3, with D unclear. CDR1 is SEHNR, CDR2 FQNEAQ, per germline (reference sequence). Trimming left V 5 bases short and J 4 bases short, with 16 bases between. This CDR3 region has 15 residues. The CDR3 region has the DNA TGTGCCAGCAGCCGAGAGCCGTTCGGGCCAGATACGCAGTATTTT. Translating gives CASSREPFGPDTQYF.

This chain links TRBV4-2 with TRBJ1-2; D remains unclear. The ends were cut back, 0 bases at V and 8 bases at J, with 7 bases in the middle. CDR1 is LGHNA, CDR2 YNFKEQ, per germline. This CDR3 spans 12 amino acids. In DNA, the CDR3 is TGTGCCAGCAGCCAAGAGCTGGCGGGCTACACCTTC. Translation: CASSQELAGYTF.

J is TRBJ2-7 and V is TRBV5-1; 8 bases map to TRBD2. CDR1 SGHRS and CDR2 YFSETQ come from the germline V gene. J was trimmed by 5 bases and V by 4 bases; bases with no gene match: 14. CDR3 size: 16 residues. The CDR3 sequence: CASSPPQAGAAHEQYF. The CDR3 DNA is TGCGCCAGCAGCCCCCCCCAAGCGGGAGCGGCCCACGAGCAGTACTTC.

A word on this clone: This CDR3 is also generated by other DNA sequences in the sample. The chain uses TRBV6-6 and TRBJ1-1; no clear D. The CDR3 has 13 amino acids. The V end was cut by 0 bases, the J end by 1 base, with 3 bases between. The germline gives CDR1 MNHNY, CDR2 SVGAGI (reference sequence). In DNA form, the CDR3 reads TGTGCCAGCAGTTACTCTAGGAACACTGAAGCTTTCTTT. Translated, it gives CASSYSRNTEAFF.

The chain links TRBV2 to TRBJ2-5; 8 bases fit TRBD1. Germline V lookup: CDR1 SNHLY, CDR2 FYNNEI. V shed 6 bases, J shed 4 bases, and the junction held 4 bases outside the gene matches. There are 13 residues in the CDR3. In nucleotides, the CDR3 is TGTGCCAGCAGAGACAGGGGAGGAGAGACCCAGTACTTC. Translating it yields CASRDRGGETQYF.

The rearrangement joins TRBV4-1 to TRBJ2-3; a weak D match, TRBD1 (8 bases). Trimming removed 3 bases from V and 7 bases from J, with 23 bases in between. CDR1 and CDR2 (germline): MGHRA, YSYEKL. This CDR3 spans 17 amino acids. The CDR3 region is CASSQESGTGLVYTQYF. CDR3 bases: TGCGCCAGCAGCCAGGAATCCGGGACAGGACTAGTGTATACGCAGTATTTT.

This clone was picked up a small number of times. V and J are TRBV6-1 and TRBJ2-7; no reliable D call. The CDR3 covers 11 residues. Germline CDR1 is MNHNS and CDR2 is SASEGT. V lost 8 bases and J 2 bases, leaving 7 bases between the germline ends. The CDR3 here is CASYTTYEQYF. For the CDR3, the DNA is TGTGCCAGCTATACCACCTACGAGCAGTACTTC.

Of note for this clone: This specimen includes other DNA sequences encoding the same CDR3. The chain couples TRBV7-2 to TRBJ2-3; no clear D. V was trimmed by 1 base and J by 0 bases, leaving 8 bases between them. This CDR3 is built from 15 residues. Per germline, CDR1 SGHTA and CDR2 FQGNSA. CDR3 sequence reads: CASSLEASSTDTQYF. The CDR3 DNA sequence: TGTGCCAGCAGCTTAGAGGCATCTAGCACAGATACGCAGTATTTT.

Details on this clone: Other DNA sequences in this specimen translate into the identical CDR3. The V call is TRBV5-1, the J call TRBJ2-7; no firm D call. The V gene lost 0 bases and the J gene lost 0 bases, with 7 bases spanning the gap. The CDR3 runs 14 residues. Germline V gene data show CDR1 as SGHRS and CDR2 as YFSETQ. The CDR3 coding sequence is TGCGCCAGCAGCTTGGGGTTAAGCTCCTACGAGCAGTACTTC. Amino acids: CASSLGLSSYEQYF.

CDR3 sequence: CASSPRLASGRGTDTQYF. The CDR3 nucleotides read TGTGCCAGCAGCCCCCGTTTGGCTAGCGGGAGGGGCACAGATACGCAGTATTTT. The chain links TRBV11-2 to TRBJ2-3, with 12 bases aligning to TRBD2. The CDR3 length is 18 residues. In germline, CDR1 is SGHAT, CDR2 FQNNGV. J gave up 1 base and V 5 bases, and 10 bases lay outside the gene matches. The full variable domain, its missing parts supplied by reference TRBV11-2 and TRBJ2-3, is EAGVAQSPRYKIIEKRQSVAFWCNPISGHATLYWYQQILGQGPKLLIQFQNNGVVDDSQLPKDRFSAERLKGVDSTLKIQPAKLEDSAVYLCASSPRLASGRGTDTQYFGPGTRLTVL.